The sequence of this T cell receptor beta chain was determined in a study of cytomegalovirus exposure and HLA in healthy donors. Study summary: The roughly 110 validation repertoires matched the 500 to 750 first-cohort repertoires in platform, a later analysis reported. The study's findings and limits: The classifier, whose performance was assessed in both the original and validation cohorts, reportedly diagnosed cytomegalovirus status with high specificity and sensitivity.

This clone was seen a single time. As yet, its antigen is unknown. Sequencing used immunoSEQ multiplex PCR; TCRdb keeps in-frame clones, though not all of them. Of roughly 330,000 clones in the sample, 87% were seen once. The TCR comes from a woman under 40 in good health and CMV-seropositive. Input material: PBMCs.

CDR3 DNA sequence: TGTGCCAGCAGTCGGGACAGGGGCGAGCAGTACTTC. Translating gives CASSRDRGEQYF. The V and J genes are TRBV28 and TRBJ2-7, with TRBD1 matching over 10 bases. The CDR3 consists of 12 residues. The junction had 1 base not matched to a gene; V was cut back by 5 bases and J by 6 bases. Per germline, CDR1 MDHEN and CDR2 SYDVKM.